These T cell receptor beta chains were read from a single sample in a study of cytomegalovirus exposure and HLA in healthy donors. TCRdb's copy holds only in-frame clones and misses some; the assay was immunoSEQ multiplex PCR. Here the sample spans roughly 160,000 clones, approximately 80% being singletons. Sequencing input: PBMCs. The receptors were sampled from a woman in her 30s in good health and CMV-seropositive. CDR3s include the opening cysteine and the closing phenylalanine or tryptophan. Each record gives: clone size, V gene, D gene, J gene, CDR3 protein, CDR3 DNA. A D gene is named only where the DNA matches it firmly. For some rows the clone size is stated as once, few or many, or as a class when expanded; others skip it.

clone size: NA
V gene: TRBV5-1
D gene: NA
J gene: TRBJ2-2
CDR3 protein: CASSLALDGELFF
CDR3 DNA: TGCGCCAGCAGCTTGGCGCTAGATGGGGAGCTGTTTTTT

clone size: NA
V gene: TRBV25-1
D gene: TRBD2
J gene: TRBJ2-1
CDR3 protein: CASSELAGDYNEQFF
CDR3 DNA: TGTGCCAGCAGTGAACTAGCGGGGGATTACAATGAGCAGTTCTTC

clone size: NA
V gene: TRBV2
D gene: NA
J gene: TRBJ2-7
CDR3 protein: CASSLTGTSSYEQYF
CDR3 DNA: TGTGCCAGCAGTCTGACCGGGACAAGCTCCTACGAGCAGTACTTC

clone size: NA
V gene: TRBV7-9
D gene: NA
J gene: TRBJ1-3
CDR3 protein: CASSLAPPGNTIYF
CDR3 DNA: TGTGCCAGCAGCTTAGCCCCTCCCGGAAACACCATATATTTT

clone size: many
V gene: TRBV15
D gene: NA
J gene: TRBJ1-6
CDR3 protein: CATSRAGFNSPLHF
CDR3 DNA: TGTGCCACCAGCAGAGCAGGGTTTAATTCACCCCTCCACTTT

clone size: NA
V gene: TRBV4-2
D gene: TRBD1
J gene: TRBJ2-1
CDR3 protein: CASSQEGGMDNEQFF
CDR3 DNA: TGTGCCAGCAGCCAAGAAGGGGGCATGGACAATGAGCAGTTCTTC

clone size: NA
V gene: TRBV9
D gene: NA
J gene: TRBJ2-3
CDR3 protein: CASSVENSRGTQYF
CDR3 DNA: TGTGCCAGCAGCGTAGAAAATAGCAGGGGTACGCAGTATTTT

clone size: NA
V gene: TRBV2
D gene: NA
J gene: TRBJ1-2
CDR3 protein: CASSEAKGVKYGYTF
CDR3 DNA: TGTGCCAGCAGTGAAGCGAAGGGGGTAAAGTATGGCTACACCTTC

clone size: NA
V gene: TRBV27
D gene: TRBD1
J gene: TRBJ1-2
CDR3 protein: CASSYLPGQGVYGYTF
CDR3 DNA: TGTGCCAGCAGTTACCTCCCGGGACAGGGAGTCTATGGCTACACCTTC

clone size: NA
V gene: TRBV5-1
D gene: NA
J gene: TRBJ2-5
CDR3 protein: CASSSLQETQYF
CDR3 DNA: TGCGCCAGCAGCTCCCTCCAAGAGACCCAGTACTTC

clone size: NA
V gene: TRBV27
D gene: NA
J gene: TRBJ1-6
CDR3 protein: CASSLTTGNSPLHF
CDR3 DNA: TGTGCCAGCAGTTTGACGACGGGGAATTCACCCCTCCACTTT

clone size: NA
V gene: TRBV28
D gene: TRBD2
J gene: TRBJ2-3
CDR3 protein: CASSLLLAGGVFTSTDTQYF
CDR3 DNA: TGTGCCAGCAGCCTCCTCTTAGCGGGGGGCGTTTTTACTAGCACAGATACGCAGTATTTT

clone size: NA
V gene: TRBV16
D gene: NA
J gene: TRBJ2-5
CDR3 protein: CASSQSSAEKQETQYF
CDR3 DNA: TGTGCCAGCAGCCAATCTTCCGCAGAAAAGCAAGAGACCCAGTACTTC

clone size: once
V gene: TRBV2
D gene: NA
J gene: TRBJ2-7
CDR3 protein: CASINGGFSYEQYF
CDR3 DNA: TGTGCCAGCATAAACGGGGGTTTCTCCTACGAGCAGTACTTC

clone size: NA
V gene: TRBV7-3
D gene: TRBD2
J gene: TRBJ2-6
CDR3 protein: CASSPAAGVSGANVLTF
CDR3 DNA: TGCGCCAGCAGCCCTGCAGCGGGGGTCTCTGGGGCCAACGTCCTGACTTTC